This note documents a single T cell receptor (beta chain) sequence. The data were produced by immunoSEQ multiplex PCR, yet TCRdb's version contains in-frame clones alone and is incomplete. The sample lists about 220,000 clones, around nine tenths seen once, with around 10% in the top ten. The entry originates in a study of Ad26.COV2.S vaccination and SARS-CoV-2 variants. In the study overall: Ad26.COV2.S shots went into the muscle once or twice, 56 days apart.

Described treatment: roughly 18 received Ad26.COV2.S at low or high dose, single or two shots; five or six received placebo; per-sample allocation not given. Day 63 following the first vaccine or placebo injection was when the samples were taken. This CDR3 region has 15 residues. Trimming took 4 bases from V and 5 from J; bases not matched to a gene: 9. Per germline, CDR1 SGHKS and CDR2 YYEKEE (reference sequence). This chain connects TRBV5-5 to TRBJ2-1; 7 nucleotides line up with TRBD1. The TCR was taken from a person between 18 and 65 years old who received the Ad26.COV2.S COVID-19 vaccine or a placebo. The input for sequencing was peripheral blood, taken in a trial of Ad26.COV2.S vaccine versus placebo. DNA of the CDR3: TGTGCCAGCAGCCGACAGGGCTGGGAACACAATGAGCAGTTCTTC. Encoded protein: CASSRQGWEHNEQFF.